Listed below are T cell receptor beta chains from one sample, sequenced in a study of T cells in narcolepsy. Measured with immunoSEQ multiplex PCR; TCRdb has only the in-frame clones, and not every one. The profile covers 15,000 to 20,000 clones, with around 70% appearing a single time and 13% to 15% taken by the ten largest. Sample: CD45RA- memory CD8+ T cells from PBMCs. These receptors were taken from a human donor with narcolepsy. CDR3s include the opening cysteine and the closing phenylalanine or tryptophan. D genes are given only for firm matches. The size of a clone is reported for some rows only, either as once, few or many, or as a class for expanded clones.

DNA,CDR3,D,V,size,J
TGTGCCAGCAGACGTACTGGCAGTGGGAATGAAAAACTGTTTTTT,CASRRTGSGNEKLFF,.,TRBV7-6,once,TRBJ1-4
TGTGCCAGCAGCTTGAGGGGAAGGGACACTGAAGCTTTCTTT,CASSLRGRDTEAFF,.,TRBV5-8,.,TRBJ1-1
TGTGCCAGCAGCGTAGGGACGATGAATTCACCCCTCCACTTT,CASSVGTMNSPLHF,.,TRBV9,.,TRBJ1-6
TGTGCCAGCAGCCCCCGCCCGGTTGGTGAGACCCAGTACTTC,CASSPRPVGETQYF,.,TRBV9,.,TRBJ2-5
TGTGCCAGCAGTTACGGGGGCGGCCGCGAGCAGTACTTC,CASSYGGGREQYF,.,TRBV6-5,.,TRBJ2-7
TGTGCCAGCAGCGCAAGCACGAACACTGAAGCTTTCTTT,CASSASTNTEAFF,.,TRBV9,medium-sized,TRBJ1-1
TGTGCCAGCAGCTACGGGGGAGGCAAAAACATTCAGTACTTC,CASSYGGGKNIQYF,.,TRBV7-6,.,TRBJ2-4
TGTGCCAGCAGCTTGGCCGAAGAGGGGCGGAATGGCTACACCTTC,CASSLAEEGRNGYTF,.,TRBV5-4,medium-sized,TRBJ1-2
TGTGCCATCAGTGAGGGAGAGACCCAGTACTTC,CAISEGETQYF,.,TRBV10-3,few,TRBJ2-5
TGTGCCAGCAGCTTCCGGACAGGGACCGGCTACACCTTC,CASSFRTGTGYTF,TRBD1,TRBV5-8,once,TRBJ1-2
TGTGCCAGCAGCAAATCGGGACTAAACAGTGGGCAGTTCTTC,CASSKSGLNSGQFF,TRBD2,TRBV13,.,TRBJ2-1